This T cell receptor beta chain was retrieved from a study of CD8+ T cells in alopecia areata. As for the study in general: For the treated group, dosing was oral tofacitinib at 5 to 10 mg twice daily. Tofacitinib lasted 6 to 18 months, then 6 months off drug.

After isolation, RNA underwent reverse transcription to generate cDNA as the sequencing template. Clones were read by immunoSEQ multiplex PCR, and TCRdb kept only the in-frame ones, dropping some. The profile shows 45,000 to 60,000 clones, about 96% of them singletons. V was trimmed by 5 bases and J by 0 bases, leaving 17 bases between them. Germline V gene lookup returns CDR1 LGHNT and CDR2 FRNRAP. The CDR3 consists of 17 residues. Peripheral blood samples and lesional scalp punch biopsies were obtained from alopecia areata patients. The researchers isolated CD4+ and CD8+ T cells from PBMCs by sorting.

The material sequenced was CD8+ T cells sorted from blood, taken at week 0. The V gene is TRBV12-5, the J gene TRBJ1-5; D is ambiguous. The TCR sequence derives from a human donor with alopecia areata. CDR3 amino acids: CASGPMRAFDSNQPQHF. In nucleotides, the CDR3 is TGTGCTAGTGGTCCAATGAGGGCATTTGATAGCAATCAGCCCCAGCATTTT.